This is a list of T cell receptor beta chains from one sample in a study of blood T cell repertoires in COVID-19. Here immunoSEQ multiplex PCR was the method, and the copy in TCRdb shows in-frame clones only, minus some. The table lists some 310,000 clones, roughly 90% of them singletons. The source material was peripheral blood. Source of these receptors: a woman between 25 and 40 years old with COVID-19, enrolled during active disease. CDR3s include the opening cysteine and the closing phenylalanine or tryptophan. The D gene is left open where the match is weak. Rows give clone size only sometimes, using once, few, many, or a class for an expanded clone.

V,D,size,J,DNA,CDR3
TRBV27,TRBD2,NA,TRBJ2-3,TGTGCCAGCAGTTCCCGGACTAGCGGGAGCTGGGCGACAGATACGCAGTATTTT,CASSSRTSGSWATDTQYF
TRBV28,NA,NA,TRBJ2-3,TGTGCCAGCAGTTTATACACAGGGCGCACAGATACGCAGTATTTT,CASSLYTGRTDTQYF
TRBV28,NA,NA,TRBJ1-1,TGTGCCAGCAGTTTAAGGGGAGGGTTTGCTTTCTTT,CASSLRGGFAFF
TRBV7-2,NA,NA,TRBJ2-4,TGTGCCAGCAGCTCCGCTTCGGGACACCTAAACATTCAGTACTTC,CASSSASGHLNIQYF
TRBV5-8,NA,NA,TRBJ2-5,TGTGCCAGCAGTTCCAAACTAAGATCCCAAGAGACCCAGTACTTC,CASSSKLRSQETQYF
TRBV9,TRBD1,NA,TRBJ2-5,TGTGCCAGCAGCGTATTATCCGGGACAGGGAAGGAGACCCAGTACTTC,CASSVLSGTGKETQYF
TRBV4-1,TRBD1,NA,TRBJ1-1,TGCGCCAGCAGCCTATTTGGGACAGGGGGAGGGGATGAAGCTTTCTTT,CASSLFGTGGGDEAFF
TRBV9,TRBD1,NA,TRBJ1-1,TGTGCCAGCAGCGTACGACCGGGGACAGGTGAAGCTTTCTTT,CASSVRPGTGEAFF
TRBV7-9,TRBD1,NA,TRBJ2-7,TGTGCCAGCAGCTCCCCGGGGAAGGGGGCTTTCTACGAGCAGTACTTC,CASSSPGKGAFYEQYF
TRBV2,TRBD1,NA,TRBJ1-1,TGTGCCAGCAAGGGACAGGGGGACGCTGAAGCTTTCTTT,CASKGQGDAEAFF
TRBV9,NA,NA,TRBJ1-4,TGTGCCAGCAGCGTAGGCGGGGAGGGATTTGAAAAACTGTTTTTT,CASSVGGEGFEKLFF
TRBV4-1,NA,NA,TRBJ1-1,TGCGCCAGCAGCCAACCGGGGAAGGGATTGGGCACTGAAGCTTTCTTT,CASSQPGKGLGTEAFF
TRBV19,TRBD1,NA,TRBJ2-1,TGTGCCAGTAGCCCGACCGGGACAGGGATCGATGAGCAGTTCTTC,CASSPTGTGIDEQFF
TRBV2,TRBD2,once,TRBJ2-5,TGTGCCAGCATATGGCAGCGGGAGGACCAAGAGACCCAGTACTTC,CASIWQREDQETQYF
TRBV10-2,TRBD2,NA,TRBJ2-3,TGCGCCAGCAGTGAAACAAGGCTAGCGGGATCAGATACGCAGTATTTT,CASSETRLAGSDTQYF
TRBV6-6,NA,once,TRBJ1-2,TGTGCCAGCATCATGCAACCCCAAGGAGATGGCTACACCTTC,CASIMQPQGDGYTF
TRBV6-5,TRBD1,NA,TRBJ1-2,TGTGCCAGCAGTCTGGACAGGGTGTATGGCTACACCTTC,CASSLDRVYGYTF
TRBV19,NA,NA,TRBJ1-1,TGTGCCAGCTGGGGCAGGAACACTGAAGCTTTCTTT,CASWGRNTEAFF
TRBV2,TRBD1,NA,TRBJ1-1,TGTGCCAGCAGTGAAAGACAGGGTGGGTTGAACACTGAAGCTTTCTTT,CASSERQGGLNTEAFF
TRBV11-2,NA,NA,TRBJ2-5,TGTGCCAGCAGCTTAGCAGGTTCGGCTAGCCGTCAAGAGACCCAGTACTTC,CASSLAGSASRQETQYF
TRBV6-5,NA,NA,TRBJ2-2,TGTGCCAGCAGTCCTAGCCTACTACCTCCCGGGGAGCTGTTTTTT,CASSPSLLPPGELFF
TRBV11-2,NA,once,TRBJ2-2,TGTGCCAGCAGCTTAGTGGTGGCTAGCGAAGGCACCGGGGAGCTGTTTTTT,CASSLVVASEGTGELFF
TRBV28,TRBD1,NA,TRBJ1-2,TGTGCCAGCAGTCCACGACAGGGTGCCTATGGCTACACCTTC,CASSPRQGAYGYTF
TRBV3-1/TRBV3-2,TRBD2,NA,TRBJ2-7,TGTGCCAGCAGCCAAGAAGAACTAGCGGGAGGTGGGGAGCAGTACTTC,CASSQEELAGGGEQYF
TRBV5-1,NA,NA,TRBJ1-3,TGCGCCAGCAGCTTGGGGCCTGGCTCTGGAAACACCATATATTTT,CASSLGPGSGNTIYF
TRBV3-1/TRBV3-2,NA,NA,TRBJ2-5,TGTGCCAGCAGCCAAGACATCGGCGGTTACCAAGAGACCCAGTACTTC,CASSQDIGGYQETQYF
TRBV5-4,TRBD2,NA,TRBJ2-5,TGTGCCAGCAGCGTCGGTAGCGGGAGTATCCAAGAGACCCAGTACTTC,CASSVGSGSIQETQYF
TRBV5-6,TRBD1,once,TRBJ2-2,TGTGCCAGCAGCTCACGTCCGGGACAGGGGGCCGGGGAGCTGTTTTTT,CASSSRPGQGAGELFF
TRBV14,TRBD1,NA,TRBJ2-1,TGTGCCAGCAGCCACGGACCCGGGACAGGGGAGAATGAGCAGTTCTTC,CASSHGPGTGENEQFF
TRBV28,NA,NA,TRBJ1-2,TGTGCCAGCAGTATGGCCATAACTAACTATGGCTACACCTTC,CASSMAITNYGYTF
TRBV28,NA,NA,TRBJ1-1,TGTGCCAGCAGTCTACTGAACACTGAAGCTTTCTTT,CASSLLNTEAFF
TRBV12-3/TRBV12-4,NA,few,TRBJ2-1,TGTGCCAGCAGTTTGTCGGGGGGCTATGAGCAGTTCTTC,CASSLSGGYEQFF
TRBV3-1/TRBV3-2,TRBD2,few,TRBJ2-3,TGTGCCAGCAGCCCGAGCGGGGAGGGGAGTTGGGATACGCAGTATTTT,CASSPSGEGSWDTQYF
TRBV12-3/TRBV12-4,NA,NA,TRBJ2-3,TGTGCCAGCAGTTCTCGGACTCCCACCTTAGAGTATTTT,CASSSRTPTLEYF
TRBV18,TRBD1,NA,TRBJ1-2,TGTGCCAGCTCACCTCCCGGGACAGACGGCTACACCTTC,CASSPPGTDGYTF
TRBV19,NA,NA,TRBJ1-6,TGTGCCAGTCAATGGCAGAATAATTCACCCCTCCACTTT,CASQWQNNSPLHF
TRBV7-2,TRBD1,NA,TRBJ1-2,TGTGCCAGCAGCTTAGAGGGGACAGGGGTTCTAAAGGGGGGCTACACCTTC,CASSLEGTGVLKGGYTF
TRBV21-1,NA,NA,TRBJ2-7,TGTGCCAGCAGCAAATGGTGGCCCTCCTACGAGCAGTACTTC,CASSKWWPSYEQYF
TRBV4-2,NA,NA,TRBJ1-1,TGTGCCAGCAGCCAAGAGAGCAGGGGACGGAACACTGAAGCTTTCTTT,CASSQESRGRNTEAFF
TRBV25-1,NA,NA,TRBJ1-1,TGTGCCAGCAAGAGGGACAACCCGAACACTGAAGCTTTCTTT,CASKRDNPNTEAFF
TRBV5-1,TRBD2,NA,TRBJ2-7,TGCGCCAGCAGCTTGGCTAGCGGCTACGAGCAGTACTTC,CASSLASGYEQYF
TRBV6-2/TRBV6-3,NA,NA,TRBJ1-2,TGTGCCAGCAGTCCCCTATTGCGGGATTATGGCTACACCTTC,CASSPLLRDYGYTF
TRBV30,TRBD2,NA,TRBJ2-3,TGTGCCTGGAGTTTTAAACTAGCGGGAAGCACAGATACGCAGTATTTT,CAWSFKLAGSTDTQYF
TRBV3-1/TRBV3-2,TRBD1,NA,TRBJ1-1,TGTGCCAGCAGCCCCGGACAGGTTAACACTGAAGCTTTCTTT,CASSPGQVNTEAFF
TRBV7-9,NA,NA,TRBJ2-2,TGTGCCAGCAGCTTAGTTGGCCCGAACACCGGGGAGCTGTTTTTT,CASSLVGPNTGELFF
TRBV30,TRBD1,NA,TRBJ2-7,TGTGCCTGCAGCGCCGGGACAGCCTTGTACGAGCAGTACTTC,CACSAGTALYEQYF
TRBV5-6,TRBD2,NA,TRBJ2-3,TGTGCCAGCAGCGGGGGGGACCTCCGGACTTTT,CASSGGDLRTF
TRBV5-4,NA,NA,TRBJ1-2,TGTGCCAGCAGCTCTCCCACGGGACTGGAGAATGGCTACACCTTC,CASSSPTGLENGYTF
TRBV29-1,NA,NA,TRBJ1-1,TGCAGCGTTGATCTTCACGGGGGTCAAACCATGAACACTGAAGCTTTCTTT,CSVDLHGGQTMNTEAFF
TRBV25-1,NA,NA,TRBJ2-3,TGTGCCAGCTCAGGGTTGACAGATACGCAGTATTTT,CASSGLTDTQYF
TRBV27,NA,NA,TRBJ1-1,TGTGCCAGCAGTCTTGAACCCAGGGATGCTGAAGCTTTCTTT,CASSLEPRDAEAFF
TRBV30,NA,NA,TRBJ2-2,TGTGCCTGGATTGGCGGGAAAAACACCGGGGAGCTGTTTTTT,CAWIGGKNTGELFF
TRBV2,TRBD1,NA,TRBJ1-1,TGTGCCAGCAGGGGAGGACAGGGAAACACTGAAGCTTTCTTT,CASRGGQGNTEAFF
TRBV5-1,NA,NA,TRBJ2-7,TGCGCCAGCAGCTTGGACAGGGCCTACGAGCAGTACTTC,CASSLDRAYEQYF
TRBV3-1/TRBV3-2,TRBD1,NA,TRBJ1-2,TGTGCCAGCAGCCAAGTAGGGACAGGGCGTGGCTACACCTTC,CASSQVGTGRGYTF
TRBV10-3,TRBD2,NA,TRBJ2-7,TGTGCCATCAGCCGCGATACTAGCGGCTACGAGCAGTACTTC,CAISRDTSGYEQYF